The 18 T cell receptor beta chains reported below all come from one sample, sequenced in a study of beta chain features in type 1 diabetes (dated by TCRdb to about 2018). Receptor amplification or capture employed the immunoSEQ multiplex PCR assay. All of the isolated RNA was reverse transcribed with the High Capacity cDNA Reverse Transcription Kit, so expressed TCRB transcripts were sequenced. This is the immuneACCESS table as TCRdb keeps it, with only in-frame sequences that have V and J called. A part of the clones is gone; compared with another copy, unresolved V genes explain less than half, and the rest is unexplained. This sample has about 220,000 clones in its table, and approximately 10% of those were observed once. The ten largest clones take up roughly 1.4% of the sample. Specimen: central memory CD4+ T cells from blood. These receptors all come from a man in his late teens or twenties in good health.

V gene TRBV6-4 combines with J gene TRBJ2-5; D not certain. V lost 2 bases and J lost 1, with 8 bases in between. The CDR3 sequence is 14 residues long. CDR1 MRHNA and CDR2 SNTAGT come from the germline V gene. The CDR3 DNA follows: TGTGCCAGCAGTGACCGACGGTCCCAAGAGACCCAGTACTTC. Translation: CASSDRRSQETQYF.

A word on this clone: The junction departs from germline at one end; a sequencing error may be responsible. Within the sample, other DNA sequences also encode this same CDR3. This chain connects TRBV7-2 to TRBJ2-3; 12 bases agree with TRBD2. CDR3 length: 14 residues. Germline CDR1 SGHTA, CDR2 FQGNSA. Written as DNA, the CDR3 is TGTGCCAGCAGCCTAGCCTGGACTAGCGGGGAGGAGTATTTT. Amino acids: CASSLAWTSGEEYF.

There are a few counts of this clone. The chain recombines TRBV7-2 with TRBJ2-7, with 12 bases lining up with TRBD2. The CDR3 loop spans 15 amino acids. Germline V gene lookup returns CDR1 SGHTA and CDR2 FQGNSA. Unmatched junction bases numbered 4, after V lost 1 base and J lost 6 bases. DNA of the CDR3: TGTGCCAGCAGCTTAGTACTAGCGGGAGGTAGCGAGCAGTACTTC. Amino acids: CASSLVLAGGSEQYF.

CDR3 sequence (DNA): TGTGCCAGTAGCGACTGGCCGGGTGAGCAGTTCTTC. It encodes CASSDWPGEQFF. The rearrangement uses TRBV19 and TRBJ2-1; D is unclear. Germline assignment: CDR1 LNHDA and CDR2 SQIVND (reference sequence). V shed 6 bases and J shed 9 bases, with 12 bases lying between them. The CDR3 runs 12 residues.

The table lists this clone with a few counts. The chain couples TRBV5-1 to TRBJ1-6, with a weak D call TRBD1 (5 bases). Deletions cut 4 bases from V and 8 bases from J, with 10 bases between. Germline CDR1 is SGHRS and CDR2 is YFSETQ. CDR3 length equals 13 residues. CDR3 protein: CASSAETDSPLHF. DNA for the CDR3: TGCGCCAGCAGCGCCGAGACAGATTCACCCCTCCACTTT.

The chain couples TRBV30 to TRBJ2-4; 10 nucleotides match TRBD2. CDR3 length equals 14 residues. Germline V lookup: CDR1 GTSNPN, CDR2 SVGIG (reference sequence). The V segment lost 7 bases and the J segment 3 bases; nucleotides outside the gene matches: 6. The CDR3 reads CAYSSGSGKNIQYF. CDR3 DNA: TGTGCCTATTCTAGCGGGAGTGGCAAAAACATTCAGTACTTC.

V is TRBV11-2 and J is TRBJ2-2; D possibly corresponds to TRBD2 (5 bases). Germline V CDR1 and CDR2: SGHAT, FQNNGV. This CDR3 has 16 residues. V lost 1 base to trimming and J lost 0 bases, with 9 bases between them. The CDR3 loop reads CASSLVSGTNTGELFF. Here the CDR3 DNA reads TGTGCCAGCAGCTTAGTTTCCGGGACGAACACCGGGGAGCTGTTTTTT.

This clone occurred a few times. The chain is built from TRBV30 and TRBJ2-3; unclear D gene. Germline CDR1 is GTSNPN and CDR2 is SVGIG (reference sequence). The CDR3 contains 12 residues. V was pared by 2 bases and J by 3 bases, with 6 bases between. In DNA, the CDR3 is TGTGCCTGGAGTACCAGTACAGATACGCAGTATTTT. Its protein product is CAWSTSTDTQYF.

This clone was detected only a few times. Being one base from a much bigger clone, this may be a read error. Different DNA sequences within this sample yield the same CDR3. This chain connects TRBV30 to TRBJ1-2, with D maybe TRBD1 (6 bases). V lost 8 bases and J lost 7, with 17 bases in between. The length of the CDR3 is 12 residues. Germline V CDR1 and CDR2: GTSNPN, SVGIG (reference sequence). The CDR3 DNA is TGTGCCGGCGAGGGGAGGGGGACTGGCTACACCTTC. Protein: CAGEGRGTGYTF.

The chain couples TRBV30 to TRBJ1-5; maybe TRBD1 (6 bases). CDR3 size: 15 residues. Between the trimmed V and J ends, which lost 0 bases and 7 bases, there was a span of 16 bases. Germline V gene lookup returns CDR1 GTSNPN and CDR2 SVGIG (reference sequence). Here the CDR3 DNA reads TGTGCCTGGAGTGTAAAGGGCGCCGGGGGCCAGCCCCAGCATTTT. Translated, it gives CAWSVKGAGGQPQHF. The complete variable domain, with remaining parts taken from reference TRBV30 and TRBJ1-5, reads SQTIHQWPATLVQPVGSPLSLECTVEGTSNPNLYWYRQAAGRGLQLLFYSVGIGQISSEVPQNLSASRPQDRQFILSSKKLLLSDSGFYLCAWSVKGAGGQPQHFGDGTRLSIL.

This chain uses TRBV2 with TRBJ2-7; 9 bases line up with TRBD1. The germline V gene has CDR1 SNHLY and CDR2 FYNNEI. The CDR3 has 13 amino acids. V shed 4 bases and J 5 bases; nucleotides not matched to a gene: 3. For the CDR3, the DNA is TGTGCCAGCAGTGGACAGGGGGTCAACGAGCAGTACTTC. It specifies CASSGQGVNEQYF.

This clone was observed a single time. CDR3 sequence reads: CASTRTSAGLQETQYF. The CDR3 region has the DNA TGCGCCAGCACCCGTACTAGCGCAGGTCTCCAAGAGACCCAGTACTTC. The chain employs TRBV5-1 and TRBJ2-5; 7 nucleotides align to TRBD2. The CDR3 has 16 amino acids. The ends lost 6 bases at V and 1 base at J; junction bases unmatched: 12. CDR1 is SGHRS and CDR2 is YFSETQ in the germline V gene.

The chain employs TRBV30 and TRBJ1-2; perhaps TRBD1 as D (5 bases). From germline, CDR1 is GTSNPN and CDR2 SVGIG (reference sequence). The CDR3 runs 11 residues. Trimming took off 2 bases at V and 13 bases at J, with 14 bases between the two ends. CDR3: CAWSPLLRGTF. The DNA of the CDR3 is TGTGCCTGGAGTCCATTACTAAGGGGCACCTTC.

This clone was observed a handful of times. V gene TRBV6-1 combines with J gene TRBJ2-1, with 8 bases identical to TRBD2. Looked up from germline, CDR1 is MNHNS and CDR2 is SASEGT. V dropped 2 bases and J dropped 9; count of bases not matched to a gene: 6. The CDR3 has 14 amino acids. The CDR3 DNA is TGTGCCAGCAGTGAACAAGGACTAGCTGCTGAGCAGTTCTTC. This sequence encodes CASSEQGLAAEQFF.

The rearrangement links TRBV2 to TRBJ2-4; D might be TRBD1 (5 bases). The CDR3 is 14 residues long. Deletions cut 6 bases from V and 3 bases from J, with 12 bases between. CDR1 and CDR2 (germline): SNHLY, FYNNEI. The CDR3: CASRPPGFKNIQYF. Here the CDR3 DNA reads TGTGCCAGCAGGCCCCCAGGGTTCAAAAACATTCAGTACTTC.

This clone was counted between two and nine times. This chain connects TRBV4-1 to TRBJ2-7; no clear D gene. Germline V gene lookup returns CDR1 MGHRA and CDR2 YSYEKL. V gave up 1 base and J gave up 7 bases, with 20 bases separating them. The CDR3 runs to 16 residues. The CDR3 region has the DNA TGCGCCAGCAGCCAAGTTAATCTAGTGATGACTGAAGAGCAGTACTTC. Translation: CASSQVNLVMTEEQYF.

The sample holds many counts of this clone. Other DNA sequences within the sample encode an identical CDR3. The chain links TRBV7-3 to TRBJ2-5; D gene uncertain. V gave up 5 bases and J gave up 2 bases, with 9 bases separating them. Per the germline V gene, CDR1 is SGHTA and CDR2 is FQGTGA. The CDR3 totals 13 residues. The CDR3 is CASSPTVQETQYF. In DNA form, the CDR3 reads TGTGCCAGCAGCCCAACAGTACAAGAGACCCAGTACTTC. Complete variable domain (other parts from reference TRBV7-3 and TRBJ2-5): GAGVSQTPSNKVTEKGKYVELRCDPISGHTALYWYRQSLGQGPEFLIYFQGTGAADDSGLPNDRFFAVRPEGSVSTLKIQRTERGDSAVYLCASSPTVQETQYFGPGTRLLVL.

This chain connects TRBV15 to TRBJ1-5; TRBD1 matches 7 bases. Trimming cost V 6 bases and J 1 base; bases outside gene matches: 3. This CDR3 is 14 amino acids long. Germline CDR1 LNHNV, CDR2 YYDKDF (reference sequence). The CDR3 spells CATREGASNQPQHF. DNA of the CDR3: TGTGCCACCAGGGAGGGGGCGAGCAATCAGCCCCAGCATTTT.